In this sample, the clone carrying this T cell receptor (beta chain) turned up once. Antigen: not known. This CDR3 is missing its conserved last phenylalanine or tryptophan, likely due to a read error. This entry is derived from a study of glioma-infiltrating T cells. Study outcomes and limitations: Above-expected tissue-blood divergence occurred in all gliomas, most in low-grade ones.

Amplification of TCR alpha and beta CDR3 regions from RNA used iRepertoire nested multiplex PCR. Tissue mRNA or PBMC total RNA, 100-400 ng, went into one-step reverse transcription and amplification. TCRdb reprocessed the multiplex PCR reads via MiXCR and lists one record per CDR3 protein. The sample contains about 130,000 distinct CDR3 sequences, under 25% of which appear only once. Germline CDR1 is MNHNY and CDR2 is SVGAGI (reference sequence). V was clipped by 0 bases and J by 2 bases, with 13 bases between them. The CDR3 has 16 amino acids. The sample taken for sequencing was glioma tissue, nonneoplastic brain tissue, or PBMCs (not recorded which). This chain uses TRBV6-6 with TRBJ1-2; D may be TRBD1 (5 bases). The clonotype originates from a human donor with low-grade glioma or glioblastoma, undergoing nonglioma brain surgery, or in good health (not recorded which). Written as DNA, the CDR3 is TGTGCCAGCAGTTACTCATCGGCAGGGTGGAACTATGGCTACACCCTC. Translating gives CASSYSSAGWNYGYTL.